A single sample gave rise to the 15 T cell receptor beta chains below, sequenced in a study of cytomegalovirus exposure and HLA in healthy donors. Clones were read by immunoSEQ multiplex PCR, and TCRdb kept only the in-frame ones, dropping some. The data contain 300,000 or so clones, nearly 90% of them singletons. The sequenced sample consisted of PBMCs. These receptors were collected from a man aged 25-45 years in good health and CMV-seronegative.

The chain carries TRBV10-3 and TRBJ2-1; weak D call: TRBD1 (6 bases). Germline lookup yields CDR1 ENHRY and CDR2 SYGVKD. V lost 6 bases and J 2 bases, leaving 11 bases between the germline ends. CDR3 length: 14 amino acids. This CDR3 reads CAISRTEAYNEQFF. The CDR3 DNA is TGTGCCATCAGCAGGACAGAAGCCTACAATGAGCAGTTCTTC.

The chain couples TRBV29-1 to TRBJ2-3; D not resolved. Trimming left V 6 bases short and J 2 bases short, with 6 bases between. This CDR3 has 11 amino acids. Germline V gene lookup returns CDR1 SQVTM and CDR2 ANQGSEA. CDR3 nucleotides: TGCAGCGTCGGAGACACAGATACGCAGTATTTT. This gives the protein CSVGDTDTQYF.

This sequence joins TRBV4-3 and TRBJ2-5, with TRBD1 matching over 7 bases. This CDR3 has 15 residues. Germline-derived CDR1 and CDR2 are LGHNA and YSLEER. The V and J ends lost 2 bases and 1 base, in that order; junction bases with no gene match: 4. The CDR3 here is CASSQTTGTQETQYF. The CDR3 DNA reads TGCGCCAGCAGCCAAACGACAGGGACCCAAGAGACCCAGTACTTC.

The CDR3 DNA reads TGTGCCAGCAGTGCCCAGATGAACACTGAAGCTTTCTTT. Encoded protein: CASSAQMNTEAFF. The J gene is TRBJ1-1, the V gene TRBV9; D not certain. From germline, CDR1 is SGDLS and CDR2 YYNGEE. CDR3 size: 13 residues. With 5 bases removed from V and 0 bases from J, the gap between germline ends came to 8 bases.

CDR3 coding DNA: TGTGCCAGCAGCAGCGGACTAGCGGGGGGGCAGTATTTT. It yields the protein CASSSGLAGGQYF. The chain carries TRBV13 and TRBJ2-3; TRBD2 aligns across 14 bases. The germline V gene has CDR1 PRHDT and CDR2 FYEKMQ (reference sequence). The CDR3 loop spans 13 amino acids. The ends lost 5 bases at V and 11 bases at J; junction bases unmatched: 3.

The V and J genes are TRBV5-6 and TRBJ1-5; TRBD1 matches at 10 bases. V shed 3 bases and J 3 bases; nucleotides not matched to a gene: 3. CDR1 is SGHDT and CDR2 is YYEEEE in the germline V gene. This CDR3 spans 15 amino acids. CDR3 in amino acids: CASSSGTGDNQPQHF. CDR3 nucleotide sequence: TGTGCCAGCAGCTCTGGGACAGGGGACAATCAGCCCCAGCATTTT.

The genes are TRBV4-3 and TRBJ2-7; D might be TRBD1 (5 bases). The CDR3 runs 13 residues. Trimming stripped 4 bases from V and 0 bases from J, with 7 bases between. Germline V gives CDR1 LGHNA, CDR2 YSLEER. The CDR3 DNA reads TGCGCCAGCAGCCCGGACACCTCCTACGAGCAGTACTTC. Its translation: CASSPDTSYEQYF.

On this clone itself: This sample includes further DNA sequences coding for the same CDR3. The chain has TRBV19 and TRBJ1-6; TRBD1 might be the D (6 bases). The ends were cut back, 4 bases at V and 6 bases at J, with 10 bases in the middle. The CDR3 length is 14 residues. Germline V gives CDR1 LNHDA, CDR2 SQIVND (reference sequence). The CDR3 reads CASSTQGSNSPLHF. The DNA for the CDR3 is TGTGCCAGTAGTACACAGGGTTCTAATTCACCCCTCCACTTT.

The rearrangement uses TRBV6-5 and TRBJ2-1; 12 positions match TRBD2. Trimming cost V 6 bases and J 8 bases; bases outside gene matches: 8. Germline CDR1 reads MNHEY; CDR2 reads SVGAGI. The CDR3 is 15 amino acids. The CDR3 region is CASRTGTSGRDEQFF. CDR3 nucleotide sequence: TGTGCCAGCAGAACCGGGACTAGCGGGCGGGATGAGCAGTTCTTC.

The chain has TRBV14 and TRBJ1-2; no reliable D call. The germline V gene encodes CDR1 SGHDN and CDR2 FVKESK. The CDR3 spans 13 residues. The V end was cut by 2 bases, the J end by 0 bases, with 4 bases between. CDR3 DNA: TGTGCCAGCAGCCAACAGACTAACTATGGCTACACCTTC. Its translation: CASSQQTNYGYTF.

The rearrangement uses TRBV2 and TRBJ2-3; TRBD1 matches at 8 bases. The germline gives CDR1 SNHLY, CDR2 FYNNEI. The CDR3 runs to 14 residues. V trimming: 7 bases; J trimming: 5 bases; junction bases outside the gene matches: 8. The CDR3 protein is CASNRQGFQDTQYF. The CDR3 coding sequence is TGTGCCAGCAACAGACAGGGGTTTCAAGATACGCAGTATTTT.

The genes are TRBV19 and TRBJ1-6, with TRBD1 as a possible D gene (6 bases). Trimming left V 3 bases short and J 10 bases short, with 22 bases between. The germline gives CDR1 LNHDA, CDR2 SQIVND (reference sequence). The CDR3 sequence is 17 residues long. CDR3: CASSMDSDRGYRSPLHF. DNA for the CDR3: TGTGCCAGTAGTATGGACAGTGATCGCGGTTACCGGTCACCCCTCCACTTT.

The rearrangement uses TRBV11-2 and TRBJ2-1; no definite D call. V shed 5 bases and J shed 4 bases, with 21 bases lying between them. Germline-derived CDR1 and CDR2 are SGHAT and FQNNGV. CDR3 length: 17 residues. The CDR3 coding sequence is TGTGCCAGCAGCCCATCTCCTCAAGTCGCGGCATACAATGAGCAGTTCTTC. Its translation: CASSPSPQVAAYNEQFF.

Regarding this clone: This same CDR3 is encoded by further DNA sequences in the sample. The chain has TRBV7-9 and TRBJ1-1, with D hard to call. Trimming removed 0 bases at V and 6 bases at J, with 5 bases between. The CDR3 sequence is 12 residues long. From germline, CDR1 is SEHNR and CDR2 FQNEAQ (reference sequence). The CDR3 nucleotides are TGTGCCAGCAGCTTAGCGGGAGCTGAAGCTTTCTTT. Its protein is CASSLAGAEAFF.

The J gene is TRBJ2-7, the V gene TRBV7-6; possible D gene TRBD2, 5 bases. The CDR3 covers 16 residues. Germline V CDR1 and CDR2: SGHVS, FNYEAQ. Deletions cut 1 base from V and 3 bases from J, with 16 bases between. The CDR3: CASSLVSDSFLYEQYF. For the CDR3, the DNA is TGTGCCAGCAGCTTAGTCTCGGACTCCTTCCTCTACGAGCAGTACTTC.